This T cell receptor (beta chain) is from a study of blood T cell repertoires in COVID-19. Study-wide background: The samples span acute and convalescent COVID-19 from the United States, Italy and Spain. PBMCs, B-cell-depleted T cells, or T cells were the source of the cDNA or gDNA that made up the material.

In the source study's methods: How many nucleated cells were present was estimated from reference gene primer amplification. The protocol was immunoSEQ multiplex PCR, while the TCRdb copy is restricted to in-frame clones and leaves out a portion. The DNA gave D and trimming, while V, J and clone size come from that table. The sample lists some 140,000 clones, approximately 77% occurring once. Trimming removed 6 bases from V and 2 bases from J, with 14 bases in between. CDR1 is MNHEY, CDR2 SVGAGI, per germline. The CDR3 sequence is 15 residues long. The V and J genes are TRBV6-5 and TRBJ1-5; maybe TRBD1 (6 bases). Sequenced material: peripheral blood. The clonotype originates from a man older than 75 with acute or convalescent COVID-19. As DNA, the CDR3 is TGTGCCAGCAGAGGGGGTTTTGATGGCAATCAGCCCCAGCATTTT. Translating gives CASRGGFDGNQPQHF.